This T cell receptor (beta chain) was identified in a study of CD8 T cells in ankylosing spondylitis. Study-wide points: Clones linked to the disease showed a CD8+ phenotype. They occurred at relatively low frequencies in peripheral blood. Some motif variants had been reported before (in reactive arthritis synovial fluid and blood). It was reported that disease-linked clones were significantly enriched in matched ankylosing spondylitis synovial fluid.

The germline V gene has CDR1 SGHRS and CDR2 YFSETQ. This CDR3 comprises 15 residues. With V trimmed by 4 bases and J by 6 bases, 7 bases remained unmatched. Quantitative 5'-RACE with molecular barcodes was used to make the TCR beta libraries. TCRdb re-called the 5' RACE reads through MiXCR, storing one row per CDR3 protein. The table records about 320,000 distinct CDR3 sequences, around 10% of them present only once. This clonotype was seen more than once but under ten times. Antigen: not known. V is TRBV5-1 and J is TRBJ2-7, with 13 bases matching TRBD2. The source material was blood, either unsorted or a sorted T cell fraction (not recorded which). The source is a female donor with ankylosing spondylitis or in good health (not recorded which). The CDR3 DNA is TGCGCCAGCAGCCCTAGGACTAGCGGGAGTTTCGAGCAGTACTTC. Amino acids: CASSPRTSGSFEQYF. Complete variable domain (other parts from reference TRBV5-1 and TRBJ2-7): KAGVTQTPRYLIKTRGQQVTLSCSPISGHRSVSWYQQTPGQGLQFLFEYFSETQRNKGNFPGRFSGRQFSNSRSEMNVSTLELGDSALYLCASSPRTSGSFEQYFGPGTRLTVT.